This T cell receptor (beta chain) is from a study of CD4 T cells in relation to SARS-CoV-2 and coronaviruses. Study-level information: Controls used an HIV-1 Nef peptide pool or no peptide. Study findings and constraints: Samples before the pandemic and after infection were not matched within any donor.

The CDR3 is 15 amino acids. Germline values: CDR1 GTSNPN, CDR2 SVGIG (reference sequence). After removal of 8 bases from V and 2 bases from J, the junction contained 13 bases not matched to a gene. CD4+ T cells from unexposed donors were obtained before the COVID-19 pandemic (2011-2018). Isolation of CD4+ T cells took place after less than 11 days in culture. Testing used SARS-CoV-2 S/N and four cold-coronavirus spikes on unexposed-donor CD4+ T cells, cells permitting. On days 3 and 7, cultures got half fresh IL-2 medium. Sequencing used immunoSEQ multiplex PCR; TCRdb keeps in-frame clones, though not all of them. The table shows some 17,000 clones, with 70% to 80% occurring only once. As concerns this clone: No antigen is known for it.

The receptor comes from a human donor in good health. Sequences were obtained from CD4+ T cells from PBMCs, cultured in vitro. This sequence joins TRBV30 and TRBJ2-3; 7 positions agree with TRBD2. The CDR3 sequence: CALSLGGSYTDTQYF. CDR3 nucleotides: TGTGCCCTGTCTTTGGGCGGGAGCTACACAGATACGCAGTATTTT.